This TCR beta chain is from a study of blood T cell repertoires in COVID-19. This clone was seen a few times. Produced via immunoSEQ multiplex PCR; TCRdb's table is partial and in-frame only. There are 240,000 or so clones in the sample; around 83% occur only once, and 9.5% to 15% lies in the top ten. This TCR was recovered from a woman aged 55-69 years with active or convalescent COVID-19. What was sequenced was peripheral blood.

This chain's CDR3 is CASTIQGSYNEKLFF. The DNA for the CDR3 is TGTGCCAGCACGATCCAGGGGTCATATAATGAAAAACTGTTTTTT. The chain uses TRBV6-6 and TRBJ1-4; tentative D call: TRBD1 (6 bases). CDR3 size: 15 residues. Per germline, CDR1 MNHNY and CDR2 SVGAGI (reference sequence). The V gene lost 7 bases and the J gene lost 4 bases, with 16 bases spanning the gap.